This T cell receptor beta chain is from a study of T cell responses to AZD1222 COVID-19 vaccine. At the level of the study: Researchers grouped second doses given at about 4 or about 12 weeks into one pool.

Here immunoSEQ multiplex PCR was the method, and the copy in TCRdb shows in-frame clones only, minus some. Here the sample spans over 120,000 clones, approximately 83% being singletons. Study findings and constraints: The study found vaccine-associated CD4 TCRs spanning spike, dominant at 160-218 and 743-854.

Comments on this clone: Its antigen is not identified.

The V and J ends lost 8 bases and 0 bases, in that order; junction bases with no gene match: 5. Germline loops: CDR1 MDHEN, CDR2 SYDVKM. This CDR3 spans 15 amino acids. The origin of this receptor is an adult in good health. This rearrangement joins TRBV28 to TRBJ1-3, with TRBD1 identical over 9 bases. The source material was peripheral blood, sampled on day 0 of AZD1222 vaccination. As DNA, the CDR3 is TGTGCCAGCGGGACAGGGTCGAACTCTGGAAACACCATATATTTT. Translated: CASGTGSNSGNTIYF.